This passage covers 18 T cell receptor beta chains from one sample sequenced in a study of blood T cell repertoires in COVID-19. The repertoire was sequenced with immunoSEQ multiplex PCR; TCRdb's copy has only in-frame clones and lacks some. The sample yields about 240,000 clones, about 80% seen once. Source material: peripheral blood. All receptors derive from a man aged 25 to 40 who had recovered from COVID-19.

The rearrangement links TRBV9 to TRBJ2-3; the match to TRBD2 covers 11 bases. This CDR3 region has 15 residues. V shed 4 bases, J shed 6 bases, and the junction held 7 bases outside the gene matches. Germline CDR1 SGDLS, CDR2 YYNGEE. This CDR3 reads CASSTLAGGSDTQYF. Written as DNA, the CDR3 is TGTGCCAGCAGCACTCTAGCGGGGGGTTCGGATACGCAGTATTTT.

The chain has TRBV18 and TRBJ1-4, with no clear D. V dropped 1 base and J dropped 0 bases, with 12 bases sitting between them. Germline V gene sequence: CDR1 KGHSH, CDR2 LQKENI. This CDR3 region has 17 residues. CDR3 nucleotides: TGTGCCAGCTCACCACAACCCGGGGATACAACTAATGAAAAACTGTTTTTT. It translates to CASSPQPGDTTNEKLFF.

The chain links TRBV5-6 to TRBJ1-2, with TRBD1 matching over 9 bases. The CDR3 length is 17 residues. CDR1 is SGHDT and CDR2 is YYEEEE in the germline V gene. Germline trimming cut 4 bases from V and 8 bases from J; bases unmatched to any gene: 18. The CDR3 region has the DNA TGTGCCAGCAGCCTCTATCCGGGACAGGGAGTGGGGCTCGGCTACACCTTC. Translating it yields CASSLYPGQGVGLGYTF.

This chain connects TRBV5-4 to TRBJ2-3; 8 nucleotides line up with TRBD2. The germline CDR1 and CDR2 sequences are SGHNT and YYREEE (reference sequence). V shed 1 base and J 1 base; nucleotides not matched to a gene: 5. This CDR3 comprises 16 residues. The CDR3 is CASSLWGLGGTDTQYF. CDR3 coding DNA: TGTGCCAGCAGCTTGTGGGGACTAGGGGGCACAGATACGCAGTATTTT.

CDR3 loop: CASSQKGAGAGEKLFF. CDR3 nucleotides: TGTGCCAGCAGCCAGAAGGGAGCAGGGGCGGGCGAAAAACTGTTTTTT. The gene calls are TRBV3-1 (or the pseudogene TRBV3-2) and TRBJ1-4; the D gene is possibly TRBD1 (6 bases). V lost 3 bases to trimming and J lost 8 bases, with 19 bases between them. Germline CDR1 and CDR2: LGHDT and YNNKEL (reference sequence). The CDR3 covers 16 residues.

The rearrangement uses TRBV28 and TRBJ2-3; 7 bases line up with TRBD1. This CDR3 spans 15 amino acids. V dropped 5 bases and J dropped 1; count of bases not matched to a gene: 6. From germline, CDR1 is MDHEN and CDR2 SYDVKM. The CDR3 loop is CASSPGTVGTDTQYF. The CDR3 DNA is TGTGCCAGCAGTCCCGGGACAGTAGGCACAGATACGCAGTATTTT.

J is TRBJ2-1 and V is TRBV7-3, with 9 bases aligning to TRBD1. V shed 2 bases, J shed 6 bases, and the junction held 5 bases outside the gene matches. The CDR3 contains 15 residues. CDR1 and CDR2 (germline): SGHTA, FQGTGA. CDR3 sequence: CASSLSGQGTNEQFF. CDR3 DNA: TGTGCCAGCAGCTTATCCGGACAGGGGACCAATGAGCAGTTCTTC. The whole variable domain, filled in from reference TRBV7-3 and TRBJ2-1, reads GAGVSQTPSNKVTEKGKYVELRCDPISGHTALYWYRQSLGQGPEFLIYFQGTGAADDSGLPNDRFFAVRPEGSVSTLKIQRTERGDSAVYLCASSLSGQGTNEQFFGPGTRLTVL.

The chain's CDR3 is CASSLDIWGANVLTF. The CDR3 nucleotides are TGTGCCAGTAGTCTGGACATTTGGGGGGCCAACGTCCTGACTTTC. This rearrangement joins TRBV19 to TRBJ2-6; D might be TRBD1 (5 bases). The CDR3 is 15 amino acids. The germline gives CDR1 LNHDA, CDR2 SQIVND (reference sequence). The germline V and J ends were trimmed by 5 bases and 4 bases, with 12 bases remaining between them. The complete variable domain, with remaining parts taken from reference TRBV19 and TRBJ2-6, reads DGGITQSPKYLFRKEGQNVTLSCEQNLNHDAMYWYRQDPGQGLRLIYYSQIVNDFQKGDIAEGYSVSREKKESFPLTVTSAQKNPTAFYLCASSLDIWGANVLTFGAGSRLTVL.

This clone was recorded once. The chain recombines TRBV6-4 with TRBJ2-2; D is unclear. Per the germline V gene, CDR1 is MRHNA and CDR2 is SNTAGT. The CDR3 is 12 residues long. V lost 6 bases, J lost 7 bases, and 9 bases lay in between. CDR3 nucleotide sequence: TGTGCCAGCAGAGGTACGGGCGGGGAGCTGTTTTTT. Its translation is CASRGTGGELFF.

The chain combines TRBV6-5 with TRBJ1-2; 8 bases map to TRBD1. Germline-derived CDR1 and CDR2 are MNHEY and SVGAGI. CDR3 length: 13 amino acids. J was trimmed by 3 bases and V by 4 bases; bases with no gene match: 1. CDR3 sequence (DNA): TGTGCCAGCAGTTCGACAGGGGACTATGGCTACACCTTC. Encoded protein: CASSSTGDYGYTF.

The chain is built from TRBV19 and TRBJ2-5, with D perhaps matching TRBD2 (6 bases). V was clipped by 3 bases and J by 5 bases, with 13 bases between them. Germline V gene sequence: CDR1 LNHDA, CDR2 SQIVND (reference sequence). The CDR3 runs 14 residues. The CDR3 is CASSMGGIGETQYF. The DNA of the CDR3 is TGTGCCAGTAGTATGGGGGGAATTGGGGAGACCCAGTACTTC.

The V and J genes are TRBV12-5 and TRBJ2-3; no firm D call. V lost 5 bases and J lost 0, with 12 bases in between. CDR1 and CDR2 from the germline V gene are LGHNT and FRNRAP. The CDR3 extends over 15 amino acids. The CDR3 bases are TGTGCTAGTGGTCCACGCGGCGGTAGCACAGATACGCAGTATTTT. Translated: CASGPRGGSTDTQYF.

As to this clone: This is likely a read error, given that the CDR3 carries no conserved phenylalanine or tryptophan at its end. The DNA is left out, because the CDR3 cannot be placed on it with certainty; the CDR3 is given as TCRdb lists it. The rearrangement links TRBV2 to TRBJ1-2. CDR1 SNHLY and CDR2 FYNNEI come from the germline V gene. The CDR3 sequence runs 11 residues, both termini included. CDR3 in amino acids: CASRNISGLGL.

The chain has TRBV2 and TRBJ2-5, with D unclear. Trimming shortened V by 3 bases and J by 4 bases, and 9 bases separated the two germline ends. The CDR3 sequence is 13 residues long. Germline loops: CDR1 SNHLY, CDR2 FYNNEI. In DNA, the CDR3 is TGTGCCAGCAGTGAGGGTAGAGGAGAGACCCAGTACTTC. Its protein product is CASSEGRGETQYF.

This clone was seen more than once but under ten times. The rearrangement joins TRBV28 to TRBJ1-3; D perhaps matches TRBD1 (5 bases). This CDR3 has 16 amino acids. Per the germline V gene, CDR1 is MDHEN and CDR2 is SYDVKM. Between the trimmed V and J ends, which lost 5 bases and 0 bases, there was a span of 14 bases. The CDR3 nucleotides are TGTGCCAGCAGTCCCCCACAGGCCGCCTCTGGAAACACCATATATTTT. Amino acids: CASSPPQAASGNTIYF. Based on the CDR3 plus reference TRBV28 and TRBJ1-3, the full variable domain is DVKVTQSSRYLVKRTGEKVFLECVQDMDHENMFWYRQDPGLGLRLIYFSYDVKMKEKGDIPEGYSVSREKKERFSLILESASTNQTSMYLCASSPPQAASGNTIYFGEGSWLTVV.

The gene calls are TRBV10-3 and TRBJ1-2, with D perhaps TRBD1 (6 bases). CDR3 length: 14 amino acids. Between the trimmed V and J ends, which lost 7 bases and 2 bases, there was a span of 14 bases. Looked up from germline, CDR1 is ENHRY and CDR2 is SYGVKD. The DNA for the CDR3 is TGTGCCATCACCGGGGACACGGCCAACTATGGCTACACCTTC. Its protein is CAITGDTANYGYTF.

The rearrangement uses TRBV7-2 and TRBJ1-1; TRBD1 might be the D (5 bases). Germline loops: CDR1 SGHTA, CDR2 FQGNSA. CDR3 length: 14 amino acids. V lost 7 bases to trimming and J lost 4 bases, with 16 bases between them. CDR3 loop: CASTPGGRGTEAFF. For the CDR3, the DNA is TGTGCCAGCACGCCGGGGGGAAGGGGCACTGAAGCTTTCTTT.

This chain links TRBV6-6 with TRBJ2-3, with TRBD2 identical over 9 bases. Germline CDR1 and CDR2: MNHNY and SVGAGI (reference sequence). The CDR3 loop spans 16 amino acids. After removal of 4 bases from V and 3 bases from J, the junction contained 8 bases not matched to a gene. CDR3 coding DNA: TGTGCCAGCAGTTCTCGCGGGGGGGGCTTGACAGATACGCAGTATTTT. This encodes CASSSRGGGLTDTQYF.